This passage covers 11 T cell receptor beta chains from one sample sequenced in a study of vaccination effects on CD4 cells after COVID-19. ViraFEST expansion of antigen-specific CD4+ T cells with viral peptide pools preceded sequencing. Subsequent to a culture period of roughly 11 days, CD4+ T cells were isolated. The cohort was immunized with two doses of either the BNT162b2 or mRNA-1273 vaccine. Method: immunoSEQ multiplex PCR; TCRdb's copy keeps in-frame clones and lacks some. The profile covers tens of thousands of clones, with roughly 80% appearing a single time and 5.6% taken by the ten largest. Their cognate antigens are unknown. Sequenced material: CD4+ T cells from PBMCs cultured with SARS-CoV-2 spike peptides, taken after COVID-19 vaccination. The receptor source for this set is a human donor who received a COVID-19 vaccine. Some clones in this sample may be carry-over from other donors' samples.

The chain recombines TRBV24-1 with TRBJ2-1; TRBD1 is a possible D gene (6 bases). Germline values: CDR1 KGHDR, CDR2 SFDVKD. The V end was cut by 6 bases, the J end by 8 bases, with 16 bases between. This CDR3 is 14 amino acids long. The CDR3 region has the DNA TGTGCCACCAGTCCGGGACAAGGTAAAGATGAGCAGTTCTTC. Translation: CATSPGQGKDEQFF.

The CDR3 loop reads CASSPTDNLNQETQYF. For the CDR3, the DNA is TGCGCCAGCAGCCCAACAGACAACCTTAACCAAGAGACCCAGTACTTC. The chain is built from TRBV5-1 and TRBJ2-5, with unresolved D. The CDR3 has 16 residues. Germline V gene data show CDR1 as SGHRS and CDR2 as YFSETQ. With 4 bases removed from V and 0 bases from J, the gap between germline ends came to 16 bases. Full variable domain (outside the CDR3, taken from reference TRBV5-1 and TRBJ2-5): KAGVTQTPRYLIKTRGQQVTLSCSPISGHRSVSWYQQTPGQGLQFLFEYFSETQRNKGNFPGRFSGRQFSNSRSEMNVSTLELGDSALYLCASSPTDNLNQETQYFGPGTRLLVL.

The chain couples TRBV6-4 to TRBJ2-1; D remains ambiguous. Trimming took off 0 bases at V and 7 bases at J, with 13 bases between the two ends. There are 15 residues in the CDR3. Germline V gene lookup returns CDR1 MRHNA and CDR2 SNTAGT. The CDR3 bases are TGTGCCAGCAGTGACTCAGGCAGGTGGGGAAATGAGCAGTTCTTC. Translation: CASSDSGRWGNEQFF.

The chain has TRBV19 and TRBJ1-2; possible D gene TRBD1, 6 bases. The CDR3 loop spans 15 amino acids. Germline V gene lookup returns CDR1 LNHDA and CDR2 SQIVND (reference sequence). V lost 2 bases, J lost 2 bases, and 12 bases lay in between. The CDR3 is CASSIKAGGNYGYTF. CDR3 sequence (DNA): TGTGCCAGTAGTATAAAGGCCGGGGGCAACTATGGCTACACCTTC. Full variable domain (missing parts from reference TRBV19 and TRBJ1-2): DGGITQSPKYLFRKEGQNVTLSCEQNLNHDAMYWYRQDPGQGLRLIYYSQIVNDFQKGDIAEGYSVSREKKESFPLTVTSAQKNPTAFYLCASSIKAGGNYGYTFGSGTRLTVV.

The V gene is TRBV6-5, the J gene TRBJ2-7; 7 nucleotides match TRBD1. Unmatched junction bases numbered 9, after V lost 7 bases and J lost 3 bases. CDR3 length: 14 amino acids. Germline CDR1 is MNHEY and CDR2 is SVGAGI. The DNA for the CDR3 is TGTGCCAGCACTCTCTCTTGGACAGGCTACGAGCAGTACGTC. Its translation is CASTLSWTGYEQYV.

This clone was counted a few times. V is TRBV30 and J is TRBJ1-5; TRBD1 is a possible D gene (6 bases). V shed 3 bases and J shed 5 bases, with 14 bases lying between them. Per the germline V gene, CDR1 is GTSNPN and CDR2 is SVGIG (reference sequence). The CDR3 sequence is 14 residues long. The CDR3 coding sequence is TGTGCCTGGAGCTTACAGGGTCGTTATCAGCCCCAGCATTTT. This codes for CAWSLQGRYQPQHF.

The V gene is TRBV24-1, the J gene TRBJ1-5; D gene uncertain. Germline values: CDR1 KGHDR, CDR2 SFDVKD. This CDR3 contains 12 residues. V gave up 6 bases and J gave up 0 bases, with 2 bases separating them. CDR3 DNA: TGTGCCACCAGTAATAGCAATCAGCCCCAGCATTTT. Amino acids: CATSNSNQPQHF.

This clone was counted once. This chain connects TRBV5-5 to TRBJ1-2, with 9 nucleotides matching TRBD1. This CDR3 region has 15 residues. V trimming: 4 bases; J trimming: 5 bases; junction bases outside the gene matches: 9. Germline V gene data show CDR1 as SGHKS and CDR2 as YYEKEE (reference sequence). The CDR3 is CASSQGTGGAYGYTF. DNA of the CDR3: TGTGCCAGCAGCCAGGGAACAGGGGGCGCTTATGGCTACACCTTC.

The genes are TRBV7-8 and TRBJ2-5; TRBD2 aligns across 11 bases. J gave up 5 bases and V 5 bases, and 13 bases lay outside the gene matches. The CDR3 covers 17 residues. Germline V gene data show CDR1 as SGHVS and CDR2 as FQNEAQ. CDR3 DNA: TGTGCCAGCAGCCAGGGGAATAGCGGGGGGGCGGGTGAGACCCAGTACTTC. It specifies CASSQGNSGGAGETQYF.

The V and J genes are TRBV6-6 and TRBJ1-5; D might be TRBD1 (5 bases). V lost 2 bases, J lost 4 bases, and 12 bases lay in between. CDR1 and CDR2 (germline): MNHNY, SVGAGI (reference sequence). This CDR3 is built from 15 residues. DNA for the CDR3: TGTGCCAGCAGTTACATGGGGCATGGTAATCAGCCCCAGCATTTT. Its protein is CASSYMGHGNQPQHF.

The rearrangement uses TRBV11-2 and TRBJ1-4, with TRBD1 matching 7 bases. This CDR3 spans 13 amino acids. The germline V gene encodes CDR1 SGHAT and CDR2 FQNNGV. V lost 3 bases and J lost 10; bases outside the gene matches: 5. CDR3 sequence: CASSFRQGPKLFF. In nucleotides, the CDR3 is TGTGCCAGCAGCTTTAGACAGGGACCAAAACTGTTTTTT. Using reference TRBV11-2 and TRBJ1-4 for the parts outside the CDR3, the full variable domain is EAGVAQSPRYKIIEKRQSVAFWCNPISGHATLYWYQQILGQGPKLLIQFQNNGVVDDSQLPKDRFSAERLKGVDSTLKIQPAKLEDSAVYLCASSFRQGPKLFFGSGTQLSVL.